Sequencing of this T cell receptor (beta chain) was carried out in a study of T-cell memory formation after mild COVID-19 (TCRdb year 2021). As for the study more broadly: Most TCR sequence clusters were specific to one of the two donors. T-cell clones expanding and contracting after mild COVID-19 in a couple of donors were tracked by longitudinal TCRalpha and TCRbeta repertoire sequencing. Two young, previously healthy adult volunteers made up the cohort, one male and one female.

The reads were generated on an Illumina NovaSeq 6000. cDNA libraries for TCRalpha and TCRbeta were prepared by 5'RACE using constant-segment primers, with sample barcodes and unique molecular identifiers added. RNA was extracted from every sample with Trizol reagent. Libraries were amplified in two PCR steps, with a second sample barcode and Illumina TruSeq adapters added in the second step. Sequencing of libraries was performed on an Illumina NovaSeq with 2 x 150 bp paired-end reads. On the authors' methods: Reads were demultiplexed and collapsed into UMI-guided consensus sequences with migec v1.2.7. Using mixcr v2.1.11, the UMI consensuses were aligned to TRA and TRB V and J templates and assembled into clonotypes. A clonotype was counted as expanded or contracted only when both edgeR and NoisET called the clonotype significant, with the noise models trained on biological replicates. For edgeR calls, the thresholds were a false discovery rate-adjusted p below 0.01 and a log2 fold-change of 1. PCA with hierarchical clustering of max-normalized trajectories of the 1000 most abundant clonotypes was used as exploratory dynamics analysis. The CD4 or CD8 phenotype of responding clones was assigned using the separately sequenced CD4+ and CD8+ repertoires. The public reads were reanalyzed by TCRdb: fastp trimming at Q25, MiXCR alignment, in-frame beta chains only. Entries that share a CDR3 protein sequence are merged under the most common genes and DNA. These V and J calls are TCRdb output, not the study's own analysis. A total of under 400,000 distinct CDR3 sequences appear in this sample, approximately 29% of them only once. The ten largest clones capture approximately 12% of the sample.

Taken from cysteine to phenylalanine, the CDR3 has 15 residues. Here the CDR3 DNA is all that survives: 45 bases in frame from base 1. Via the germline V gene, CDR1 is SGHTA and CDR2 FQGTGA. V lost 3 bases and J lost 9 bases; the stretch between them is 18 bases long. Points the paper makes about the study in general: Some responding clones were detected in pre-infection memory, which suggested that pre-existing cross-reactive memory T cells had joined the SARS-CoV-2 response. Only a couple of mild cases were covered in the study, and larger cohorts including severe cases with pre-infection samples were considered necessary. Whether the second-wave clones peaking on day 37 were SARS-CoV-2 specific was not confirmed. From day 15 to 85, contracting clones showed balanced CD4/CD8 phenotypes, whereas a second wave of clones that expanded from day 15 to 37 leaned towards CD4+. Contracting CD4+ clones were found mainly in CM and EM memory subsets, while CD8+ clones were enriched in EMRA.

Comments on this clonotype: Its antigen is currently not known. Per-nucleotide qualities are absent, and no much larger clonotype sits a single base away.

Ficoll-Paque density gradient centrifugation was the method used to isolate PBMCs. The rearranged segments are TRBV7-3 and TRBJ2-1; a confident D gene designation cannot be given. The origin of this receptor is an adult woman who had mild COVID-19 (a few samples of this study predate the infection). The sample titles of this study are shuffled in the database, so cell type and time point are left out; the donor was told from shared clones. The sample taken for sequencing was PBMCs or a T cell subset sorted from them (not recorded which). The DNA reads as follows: TGTGCCAGCAGCTTTCAACCTCTAGGGTTCGGTGAGCAGTTCTTC. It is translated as CASSFQPLGFGEQFF.